This entry is about one T cell receptor (beta chain). Germline CDR1 reads LNHDA; CDR2 reads SQIVND (reference sequence). The CDR3 has 13 amino acids. The trim removed 7 bases at V and 4 bases at J, leaving 4 bases unmatched. The sample is drawn from a study of CD8+CD57+ T cells in acquired aplastic anemia. Profiles of TCR beta VDJ and CDR3 were generated from a genomic DNA template. TCRdb processed the reads anew with MiXCR; each CDR3 protein has one entry. The sample has 150,000 to 200,000 distinct CDR3 sequences; 55% to 75% are singletons. Sequenced material: sorted CD4+, CD8+, or CD8+CD57+ T cells (not recorded which) from PBMCs. The chain has TRBV19 and TRBJ2-1; 7 bases fit TRBD2. This TCR came from a human donor in good health. The CDR3 nucleotides are TGTGCCAGTAACCAGCGGGGATACAATGAGCAGTTCTTC. Translated: CASNQRGYNEQFF.